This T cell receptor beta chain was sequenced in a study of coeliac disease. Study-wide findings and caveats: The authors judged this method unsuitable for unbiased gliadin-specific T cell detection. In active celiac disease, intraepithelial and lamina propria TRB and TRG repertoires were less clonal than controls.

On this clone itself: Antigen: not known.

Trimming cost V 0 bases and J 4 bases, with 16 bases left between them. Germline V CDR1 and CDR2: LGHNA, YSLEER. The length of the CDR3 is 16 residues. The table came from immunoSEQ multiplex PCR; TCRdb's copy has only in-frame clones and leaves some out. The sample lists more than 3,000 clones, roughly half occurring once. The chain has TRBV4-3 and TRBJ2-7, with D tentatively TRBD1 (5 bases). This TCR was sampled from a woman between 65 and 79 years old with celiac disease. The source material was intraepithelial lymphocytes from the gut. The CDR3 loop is CASSQDGNRNLYEQYF. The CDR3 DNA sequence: TGCGCCAGCAGCCAAGACGGAAACAGGAACCTTTACGAGCAGTACTTC.